This record looks at one T cell receptor beta chain sequence and its context. The data derive from a study of blood T cell repertoires in COVID-19. Study in general: The analysed material was cDNA or gDNA that came from T cells, B-cell-depleted T cells, or PBMCs.

This CDR3 contains 16 residues. V gave up 0 bases and J gave up 1 base, with 12 bases separating them. The germline V gene encodes CDR1 MNHEY and CDR2 SVGAGI. The protocol was immunoSEQ multiplex PCR, while the TCRdb copy is restricted to in-frame clones and leaves out a portion. The table lists around 160,000 clones, around nine tenths of them singletons. The TCR was taken from a human donor in a cohort sampled during active COVID-19. The sequenced material came from peripheral blood. The V call is TRBV6-5, the J call TRBJ1-1; D is unresolved. The CDR3 nucleotides are TGTGCCAGCAGTTACTCGAAGTACCAGTCGAACACTGAAGCTTTCTTT. It codes for CASSYSKYQSNTEAFF.